The 5 T cell receptor beta chains listed next were all sequenced from one sample in a study of cytomegalovirus exposure and HLA in healthy donors. PCR employed 60 Vbeta and 13 Jbeta primers. The repertoire was sequenced with immunoSEQ multiplex PCR; TCRdb's copy has only in-frame clones and lacks some. This sample has roughly 140,000 clones, with 75% to 80% found just once. The sequencing input was PBMCs. These receptors originate from a male donor in good health and CMV-seronegative.

The gene calls are TRBV6-5 and TRBJ1-2; TRBD1 matches 7 bases. This CDR3 spans 12 amino acids. CDR1 is MNHEY and CDR2 is SVGAGI in the germline V gene. J gave up 8 bases and V 7 bases, and 7 bases lay outside the gene matches. The CDR3 DNA is TGTGCCAGCACCCGACAGGGAGGCGGCTACACCTTC. Translating it yields CASTRQGGGYTF.

V and J are TRBV4-3 and TRBJ2-3; D perhaps matches TRBD2 (7 bases). CDR1 and CDR2 from the germline V gene are LGHNA and YSLEER. V lost 5 bases and J lost 8, with 20 bases in between. The CDR3 extends over 15 amino acids. The CDR3: CASSGGGGSVGTQYF. The CDR3 nucleotides are TGCGCCAGCAGCGGGGGCGGGGGCTCGGTGGGTACGCAGTATTTT.

V gene TRBV9 combines with J gene TRBJ2-7; 10 nucleotides match TRBD2. The germline CDR1 and CDR2 sequences are SGDLS and YYNGEE. CDR3 size: 15 residues. Losses at the gene ends were 0 bases for V and 6 bases for J; bases not matched to a gene: 6. CDR3 protein: CASSVGASGSSEQYF. The DNA of the CDR3 is TGTGCCAGCAGCGTAGGGGCTAGCGGGAGCAGCGAGCAGTACTTC. Full variable domain (remainder filled in from reference TRBV9 and TRBJ2-7): DSGVTQTPKHLITATGQRVTLRCSPRSGDLSVYWYQQSLDQGLQFLIQYYNGEERAKGNILERFSAQQFPDLHSELNLSSLELGDSALYFCASSVGASGSSEQYFGPGTRLTVT.

J is TRBJ2-1 and V is TRBV14; 7 bases are shared with TRBD2. CDR1 and CDR2 (germline): SGHDN, FVKESK. The CDR3 length is 16 residues. The V segment lost 2 bases and the J segment 7 bases; nucleotides outside the gene matches: 11. CDR3 nucleotide sequence: TGTGCCAGCAGCCAACTAGGGGCGGGAGTAGGGAATGAGCAGTTCTTC. It specifies CASSQLGAGVGNEQFF.

V usage is TRBV5-6 and J usage is TRBJ1-2; 7 bases line up with TRBD1. With 0 bases clipped from V and 4 bases from J, the junction kept 6 bases outside the gene matches. The germline V gene has CDR1 SGHDT and CDR2 YYEEEE. The CDR3 runs to 15 residues. This CDR3 is CASSLVSQGGYGYTF. CDR3 nucleotide sequence: TGTGCCAGCAGCTTGGTATCGCAGGGGGGCTATGGCTACACCTTC.